The 12 T cell receptor beta chains in this list originate from one sample, sequenced in a study of cytomegalovirus exposure and HLA in healthy donors. The PCR had 60 Vbeta and 13 Jbeta primers. Here immunoSEQ multiplex PCR was the method, and the copy in TCRdb shows in-frame clones only, minus some. Among 180,000 or so clones, 9.5% were seen once, and the ten largest hold roughly 1.3%. Sequenced: PBMCs. Every receptor here comes from a woman aged 25 to 39 in good health and CMV-seropositive.

This clone has just a few counts. The J gene is TRBJ2-5, the V gene TRBV4-2; 8 bases line up with TRBD2. The CDR3 spans 14 residues. The junction had 3 bases not matched to a gene; V was cut back by 3 bases and J by 3 bases. From germline, CDR1 is LGHNA and CDR2 YNFKEQ. The CDR3 loop reads CASSHFGREETQYF. CDR3 bases: TGTGCCAGCAGCCACTTCGGGAGGGAAGAGACCCAGTACTTC.

This clone was picked up one time. This rearrangement joins TRBV6-1 to TRBJ1-2, with TRBD1 identical over 7 bases. There are 13 residues in the CDR3. CDR1 and CDR2 (germline): MNHNS, SASEGT. The CDR3 nucleotides are TGTACCACTTCGACAGGGATTAACTATGGCTACACCTTC. It is translated as CTTSTGINYGYTF.

The V gene is TRBV15, the J gene TRBJ2-3; no definite D call. Trimming took off 11 bases at V and 2 bases at J, with 17 bases between the two ends. The CDR3 is 14 amino acids. Germline V gives CDR1 LNHNV, CDR2 YYDKDF (reference sequence). DNA of the CDR3: TGTGCCTCCCGAACTAAAAAACACACAGATACGCAGTATTTT. Amino acids: CASRTKKHTDTQYF. The full variable domain, completed using reference TRBV15 and TRBJ2-3, is DAMVIQNPRYQVTQFGKPVTLSCSQTLNHNVMYWYQQKSSQAPKLLFHYYDKDFNNEADTPDNFQSRRPNTSFCFLDIRSPGLGDTAMYLCASRTKKHTDTQYFGPGTRLTVL.

The J gene is TRBJ2-7, the V gene TRBV9; D is undetermined. Germline V lookup: CDR1 SGDLS, CDR2 YYNGEE. V was pared by 4 bases and J by 0 bases, with 14 bases between. The CDR3 has 15 amino acids. Written as DNA, the CDR3 is TGTGCCAGCAGCCCCTCAGGCACCAGCTCCTACGAGCAGTACTTC. It is translated as CASSPSGTSSYEQYF.

This clone was found a few times. The gene calls are TRBV10-2 and TRBJ1-1; 9 nucleotides align to TRBD1. V lost 6 bases and J lost 4; bases outside the gene matches: 6. The germline CDR1 and CDR2 sequences are WSHSY and SAAADI. The CDR3 runs 14 residues. The chain's CDR3 is CASSNRGQGTEAFF. The CDR3 nucleotides are TGCGCCAGCAGCAACAGGGGGCAGGGCACTGAAGCTTTCTTT.

This clone was counted between two and nine times. Here the CDR3 reads CATFGLAGFNEQFF. DNA for the CDR3: TGTGCCACGTTCGGACTAGCGGGATTCAATGAGCAGTTCTTC. V and J are TRBV2 and TRBJ2-1, with 12 bases lining up with TRBD2. CDR3 length: 14 residues. Unmatched junction bases numbered 7, after V lost 10 bases and J lost 6 bases. Germline CDR1 reads SNHLY; CDR2 reads FYNNEI.

This clone came up a few times. The chain links TRBV4-2 to TRBJ2-7, with unresolved D. The CDR3 loop spans 18 amino acids. V gave up 0 bases and J gave up 2 bases, with 20 bases separating them. CDR1 and CDR2 (germline): LGHNA, YNFKEQ. Here the CDR3 reads CASSQDSSDDPSPYEQYF. In nucleotides, the CDR3 is TGTGCCAGCAGCCAAGATTCCAGCGACGACCCCTCGCCCTACGAGCAGTACTTC.

CDR3 bases: TGTGCCAGCAGCCCAACTGGAGGGGTGAACACTGAAGCTTTCTTT. This codes for CASSPTGGVNTEAFF. The V gene is TRBV7-9, the J gene TRBJ1-1, with D maybe TRBD1 (5 bases). This CDR3 is 15 amino acids long. Germline loops: CDR1 SEHNR, CDR2 FQNEAQ (reference sequence). V dropped 5 bases and J dropped 0 bases, with 13 bases sitting between them.

The V and J genes are TRBV5-1 and TRBJ2-1; TRBD2 matches at 10 bases. Germline V gene data show CDR1 as SGHRS and CDR2 as YFSETQ. The ends lost 4 bases at V and 4 bases at J; junction bases unmatched: 11. The CDR3 loop spans 17 amino acids. CDR3: CASSKTPGLASYNEQFF. The DNA for the CDR3 is TGCGCCAGCAGCAAAACCCCGGGACTAGCGAGTTACAATGAGCAGTTCTTC.

This clone showed up just a few times. The chain employs TRBV29-1 and TRBJ2-7; the D is unclear. Trimming removed 2 bases at V and 5 bases at J, with 7 bases between. Per the germline V gene, CDR1 is SQVTM and CDR2 is ANQGSEA. CDR3 length equals 11 residues. CDR3 sequence: CSVENEHEQYF. For the CDR3, the DNA is TGCAGCGTTGAAAACGAGCACGAGCAGTACTTC.

V usage is TRBV4-1 and J usage is TRBJ2-3; 8 bases map to TRBD1. The CDR3 covers 16 residues. The ends lost 3 bases at V and 4 bases at J; junction bases unmatched: 9. Germline V gene lookup returns CDR1 MGHRA and CDR2 YSYEKL. DNA of the CDR3: TGCGCCAGCAGCCAGTTCGACAGGGGCCGCCCAGATACGCAGTATTTT. Translated, it gives CASSQFDRGRPDTQYF.

The CDR3 reads CASSRDSDETQYF. The CDR3 DNA reads TGTGCCAGCAGCCGGGACTCCGACGAGACCCAGTACTTC. This chain joins TRBV7-9 and TRBJ2-5; TRBD2 is a possible D gene (6 bases). This CDR3 has 13 residues. Germline V lookup: CDR1 SEHNR, CDR2 FQNEAQ (reference sequence). Trimming pared 5 bases from V and 5 bases from J, leaving 12 bases between.